A selection of T cell receptor beta chains follows, all from one sample in a study of a mutant IDH1 vaccine in newly diagnosed glioma. Measured with immunoSEQ multiplex PCR; TCRdb has only the in-frame clones, and not every one. The sample includes 30,000 or so clones, approximately 89% seen only once; the top ten take about 2.2%. No antigen has been identified for these receptors. Material: PBMCs, obtained from a glioma patient whose treatment included an IDH1 peptide vaccine. Source of these receptors: a man in his forties with glioma. Each CDR3 is given with its conserved first and last residue. A D gene is named only where the DNA matches it firmly. Where a row states a size, it is once, few, many or the class of an expanded clone; other rows omit it.

J gene | clone size | D gene | V gene | CDR3 protein | CDR3 DNA
TRBJ1-2 | NA | NA | TRBV28 | CASSPTIRAEGYTF | TGTGCCAGCAGTCCTACCATAAGGGCGGAAGGCTACACCTTC
TRBJ2-7 | NA | NA | TRBV7-9 | CASSPPEGTYEQYF | TGTGCCAGCAGCCCTCCGGAGGGCACCTACGAGCAGTACTTC
TRBJ2-2 | NA | TRBD2 | TRBV10-3 | CAISGEREGGRRPNTGELFF | TGTGCCATCAGTGGGGAGCGGGAAGGCGGTAGGAGACCGAACACCGGGGAGCTGTTTTTT
TRBJ2-5 | NA | NA | TRBV7-2 | CASSLSRVMGTQYF | TGTGCCAGCAGCCTGAGCAGGGTCATGGGGACCCAGTACTTC
TRBJ1-6 | NA | NA | TRBV9 | CASSVTNNSPLHF | TGTGCCAGCAGCGTAACTAATAATTCACCCCTCCACTTT
TRBJ1-5 | NA | NA | TRBV27 | CASSFGVSNQPQHF | TGTGCCAGCAGTTTTGGGGTTAGCAATCAGCCCCAGCATTTT
TRBJ1-2 | NA | NA | TRBV28 | CASSLVSGQNYGYTF | TGTGCCAGCAGTTTAGTGTCGGGTCAGAACTATGGCTACACCTTC
TRBJ2-3 | NA | NA | TRBV7-2 | CASSLAQGNTDTQYF | TGTGCCAGCAGCTTAGCCCAGGGGAACACAGATACGCAGTATTTT
TRBJ2-4 | NA | NA | TRBV30 | CAWSGDLAKNIQYF | TGTGCCTGGAGTGGGGACTTAGCCAAAAACATTCAGTACTTC
TRBJ2-2 | NA | TRBD1 | TRBV19 | CASSRGSGTGGFGELFF | TGTGCCAGTAGTAGGGGTTCTGGGACAGGGGGCTTCGGGGAGCTGTTTTTT
TRBJ1-2 | few | NA | TRBV7-9 | CASSPHRARFGYTF | TGTGCCAGCAGCCCACACAGGGCCAGGTTTGGCTACACCTTC
TRBJ1-1 | NA | NA | TRBV15 | CATSRDRTSTEAFF | TGTGCCACCAGCAGAGATAGGACGAGCACTGAAGCTTTCTTT
TRBJ2-7 | NA | NA | TRBV2 | CASKERASAYEQYF | TGTGCCAGCAAAGAGAGGGCTAGCGCCTACGAGCAGTACTTC
TRBJ1-1 | NA | NA | TRBV5-1 | CASSLEPGSMNTEAFF | TGCGCCAGCAGCTTGGAACCCGGATCTATGAACACTGAAGCTTTCTTT
TRBJ1-2 | NA | NA | TRBV19 | CASSIREGSDITNYGYTF | TGTGCCAGTAGTATCCGGGAGGGGAGCGACATAACTAACTATGGCTACACCTTC
TRBJ2-2 | NA | NA | TRBV5-4 | CASSQNTGELFF | TGTGCCAGCAGCCAGAACACCGGGGAGCTGTTTTTT
TRBJ2-3 | NA | NA | TRBV7-9 | CASSPPGSGLTDTQYF | TGTGCCAGCAGCCCCCCTGGAAGCGGGCTCACAGATACGCAGTATTTT
TRBJ2-2 | NA | NA | TRBV7-3 | CASSLTGQKSAGELFF | TGTGCCAGCAGCTTAACAGGACAGAAAAGTGCCGGGGAGCTGTTTTTT